A single sample is the source of the 5 T cell receptor beta chains below, sequenced in a study of cytomegalovirus exposure and HLA in healthy donors. It was with 60 Vbeta and 13 Jbeta primers that the PCR ran. Sequencing used immunoSEQ multiplex PCR; TCRdb keeps in-frame clones, though not all of them. Here the sample spans just over 150,000 clones, around 80% being singletons. The sequencing input was PBMCs. These receptors were obtained from a male donor in good health and CMV-seropositive.

This chain's CDR3 is CASSPTGTPNQPQHF. In DNA, the CDR3 is TGCGCCAGCAGCCCTACAGGGACACCGAATCAGCCCCAGCATTTT. The chain joins TRBV5-1 to TRBJ1-5; a possible D gene is TRBD1 (6 bases). This CDR3 is built from 15 residues. CDR1 SGHRS and CDR2 YFSETQ come from the germline V gene. Trimming took off 4 bases at V and 4 bases at J, with 15 bases between the two ends.

The DNA of the CDR3 is TGCGCCAGCAGCAGGAGGGGAAGGTCCCACGAGCAGTACTTC. Protein: CASSRRGRSHEQYF. The genes are TRBV5-1 and TRBJ2-5, with a tentative D call TRBD2 (6 bases). The J call is in doubt because the DNA end fits TRBJ2-7 better. Germline V lookup: CDR1 SGHRS, CDR2 YFSETQ. The CDR3 loop spans 14 amino acids.

The chain employs TRBV4-1 and TRBJ2-7, with D perhaps matching TRBD2 (6 bases). Trimming left V 4 bases short and J 3 bases short, with 19 bases between. Germline CDR1 reads MGHRA; CDR2 reads YSYEKL. This CDR3 is 16 amino acids long. The CDR3 spells CASSRDLGGYSYEQYF. The CDR3 nucleotides read TGCGCCAGCAGCCGAGATTTGGGGGGATACAGCTACGAGCAGTACTTC.

J is TRBJ2-2 and V is TRBV11-2; D is undetermined. V lost 3 bases, J lost 3 bases, and 5 bases lay in between. Germline V gene lookup returns CDR1 SGHAT and CDR2 FQNNGV. The CDR3 extends over 13 amino acids. In DNA form, the CDR3 reads TGTGCCAGCAGCTTCACTTACACCGGGGAGCTGTTTTTT. Translation gives CASSFTYTGELFF.

Here the CDR3 reads CASSPAGTGGLETQYF. The CDR3 nucleotides are TGTGCCAGCTCCCCGGCCGGGACAGGGGGTTTAGAGACCCAGTACTTC. The V and J genes are TRBV28 and TRBJ2-5; 11 bases line up with TRBD1. The CDR3 consists of 16 residues. Germline trimming cut 8 bases from V and 4 bases from J; bases unmatched to any gene: 12. From germline, CDR1 is MDHEN and CDR2 SYDVKM. The whole variable domain, remainder taken from reference TRBV28 and TRBJ2-5, is DVKVTQSSRYLVKRTGEKVFLECVQDMDHENMFWYRQDPGLGLRLIYFSYDVKMKEKGDIPEGYSVSREKKERFSLILESASTNQTSMYLCASSPAGTGGLETQYFGPGTRLLVL.